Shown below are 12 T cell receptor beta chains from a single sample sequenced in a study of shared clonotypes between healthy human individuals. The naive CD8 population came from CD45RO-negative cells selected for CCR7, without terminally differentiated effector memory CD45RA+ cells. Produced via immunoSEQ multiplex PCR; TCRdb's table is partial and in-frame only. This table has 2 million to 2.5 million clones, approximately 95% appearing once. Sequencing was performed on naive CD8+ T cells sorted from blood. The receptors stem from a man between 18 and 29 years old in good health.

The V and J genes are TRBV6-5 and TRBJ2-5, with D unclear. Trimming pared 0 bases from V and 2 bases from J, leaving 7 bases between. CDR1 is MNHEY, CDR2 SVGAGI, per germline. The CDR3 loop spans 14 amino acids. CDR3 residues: CASSYSQAQETQYF. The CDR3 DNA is TGTGCCAGCAGTTACTCGCAGGCGCAAGAGACCCAGTACTTC.

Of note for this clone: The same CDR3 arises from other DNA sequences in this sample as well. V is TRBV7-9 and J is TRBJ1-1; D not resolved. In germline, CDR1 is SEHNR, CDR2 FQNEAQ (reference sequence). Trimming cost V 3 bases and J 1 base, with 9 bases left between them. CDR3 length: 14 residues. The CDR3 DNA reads TGTGCCAGCAGCTTGGCTGGGGAGAACACTGAAGCTTTCTTT. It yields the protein CASSLAGENTEAFF.

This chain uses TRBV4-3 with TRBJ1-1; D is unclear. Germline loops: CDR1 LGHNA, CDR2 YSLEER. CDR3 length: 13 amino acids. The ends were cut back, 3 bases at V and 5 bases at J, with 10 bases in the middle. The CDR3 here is CASSQWKETEAFF. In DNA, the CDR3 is TGCGCCAGCAGCCAGTGGAAGGAAACTGAAGCTTTCTTT.

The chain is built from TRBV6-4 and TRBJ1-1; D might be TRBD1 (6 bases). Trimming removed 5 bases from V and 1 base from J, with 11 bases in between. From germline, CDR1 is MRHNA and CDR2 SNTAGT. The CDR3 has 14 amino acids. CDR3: CASSSDRRNTEAFF. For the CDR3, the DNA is TGTGCCAGCAGTTCCGACAGGAGGAACACTGAAGCTTTCTTT.

CDR3 in amino acids: CSVEVPSLRHEQYF. CDR3 sequence (DNA): TGCAGCGTTGAAGTTCCCTCCCTACGGCACGAGCAGTACTTC. V is TRBV29-1 and J is TRBJ2-7; unclear D gene. The CDR3 contains 14 residues. V lost 1 base and J 5 bases, leaving 15 bases between the germline ends. In germline, CDR1 is SQVTM, CDR2 ANQGSEA.

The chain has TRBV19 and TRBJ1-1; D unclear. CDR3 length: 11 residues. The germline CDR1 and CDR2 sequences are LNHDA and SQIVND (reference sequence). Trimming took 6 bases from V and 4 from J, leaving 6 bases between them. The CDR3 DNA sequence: TGTGCCAGTAGCCACCCCACTGAAGCTTTCTTT. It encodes CASSHPTEAFF.

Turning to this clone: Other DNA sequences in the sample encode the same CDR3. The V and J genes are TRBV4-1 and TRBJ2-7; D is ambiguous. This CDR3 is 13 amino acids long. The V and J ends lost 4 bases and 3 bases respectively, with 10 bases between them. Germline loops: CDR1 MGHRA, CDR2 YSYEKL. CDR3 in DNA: TGCGCCAGCAGCCTCACAAGGGACTACGAGCAGTACTTC. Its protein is CASSLTRDYEQYF.

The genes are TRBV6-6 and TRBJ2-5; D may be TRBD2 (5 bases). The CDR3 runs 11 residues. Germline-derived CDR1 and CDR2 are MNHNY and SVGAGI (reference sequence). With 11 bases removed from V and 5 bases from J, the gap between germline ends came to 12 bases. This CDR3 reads CAAGGFETQYF. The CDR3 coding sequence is TGTGCCGCGGGCGGGTTCGAGACCCAGTACTTC.

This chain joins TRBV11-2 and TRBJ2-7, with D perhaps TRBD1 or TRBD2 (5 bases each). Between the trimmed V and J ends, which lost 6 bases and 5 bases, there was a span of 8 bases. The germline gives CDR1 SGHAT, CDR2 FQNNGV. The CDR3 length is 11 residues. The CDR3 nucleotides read TGTGCCAGCAGTTGGGGGAACGAGCAGTACTTC. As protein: CASSWGNEQYF.

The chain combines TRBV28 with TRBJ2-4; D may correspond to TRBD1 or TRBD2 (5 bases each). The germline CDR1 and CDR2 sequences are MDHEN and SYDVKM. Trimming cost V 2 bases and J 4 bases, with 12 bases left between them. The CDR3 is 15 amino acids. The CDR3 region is CASSLVRGAKNIQYF. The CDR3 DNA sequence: TGTGCCAGCAGTTTAGTTCGAGGGGCTAAAAACATTCAGTACTTC. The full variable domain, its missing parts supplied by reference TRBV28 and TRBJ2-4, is DVKVTQSSRYLVKRTGEKVFLECVQDMDHENMFWYRQDPGLGLRLIYFSYDVKMKEKGDIPEGYSVSREKKERFSLILESASTNQTSMYLCASSLVRGAKNIQYFGAGTRLSVL.

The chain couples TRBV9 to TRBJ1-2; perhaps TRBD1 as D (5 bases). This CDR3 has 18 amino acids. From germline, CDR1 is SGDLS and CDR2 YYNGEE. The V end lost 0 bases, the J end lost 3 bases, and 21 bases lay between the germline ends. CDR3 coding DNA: TGTGCCAGCAGCGTAGCTACACCGAACTCCGGGACGGACTATGGCTACACCTTC. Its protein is CASSVATPNSGTDYGYTF.

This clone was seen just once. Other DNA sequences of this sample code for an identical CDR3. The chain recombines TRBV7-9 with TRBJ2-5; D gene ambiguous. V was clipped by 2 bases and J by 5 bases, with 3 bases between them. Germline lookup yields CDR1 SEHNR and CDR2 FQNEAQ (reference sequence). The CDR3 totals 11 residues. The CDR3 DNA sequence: TGTGCCAGCAGCTTATCCGAGACCCAGTACTTC. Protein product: CASSLSETQYF. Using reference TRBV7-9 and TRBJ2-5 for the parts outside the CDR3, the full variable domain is DTGVSQNPRHKITKRGQNVTFRCDPISEHNRLYWYRQTLGQGPEFLTYFQNEAQLEKSRLLSDRFSAERPKGSFSTLEIQRTEQGDSAMYLCASSLSETQYFGPGTRLLVL.